The 10 T cell receptor beta chains below come from one sample, sequenced in a study of cytomegalovirus exposure and HLA in healthy donors. Researchers ran the PCR with 60 Vbeta and 13 Jbeta primers. Clones were sequenced by immunoSEQ multiplex PCR, and TCRdb holds only the in-frame ones, with some missing. The sample yields under 200,000 clones, around 75% seen once. The sample consisted of PBMCs. The receptors stem from a woman aged 25 to 39 in good health and CMV-seronegative.

The J gene is TRBJ2-7, the V gene TRBV29-1; 7 positions agree with TRBD2. Unmatched junction bases numbered 7, after V lost 5 bases and J lost 6 bases. Germline V gives CDR1 SQVTM, CDR2 ANQGSEA. This CDR3 has 12 amino acids. The DNA for the CDR3 is TGCAGCGTTAGGGAGGGTCCGGGCGAGCAGTACTTC. Translation gives CSVREGPGEQYF.

This rearrangement joins TRBV13 to TRBJ2-7, with 12 bases lining up with TRBD2. Germline V CDR1 and CDR2: PRHDT, FYEKMQ (reference sequence). The CDR3 runs to 15 residues. V lost 5 bases and J lost 6; bases outside the gene matches: 8. The CDR3 nucleotides read TGTGCCAGCAGCCTGAGACTAGCGGGAGTGGTCGAGCAGTACTTC. This gives the protein CASSLRLAGVVEQYF.

V usage is TRBV5-6 and J usage is TRBJ2-1, with 11 bases matching TRBD2. The V gene's germline CDR1 is SGHDT and CDR2 YYEEEE. V shed 2 bases and J 8 bases; nucleotides not matched to a gene: 6. The CDR3 sequence is 15 residues long. The CDR3 here is CASSFGLAGGDEQFF. The CDR3 DNA reads as TGTGCCAGCAGCTTCGGGCTAGCGGGAGGCGATGAGCAGTTCTTC.

The chain uses TRBV7-6 and TRBJ2-7, with D possibly matching TRBD2 (7 bases). V lost 1 base and J lost 6, with 13 bases in between. The CDR3 runs to 14 residues. Germline lookup yields CDR1 SGHVS and CDR2 FNYEAQ. As DNA, the CDR3 is TGTGCCAGCAGCTTAGAGGGGGAGGGCTCCGAGCAGTACTTC. Amino acids: CASSLEGEGSEQYF.

The rearrangement links TRBV5-1 to TRBJ2-7; tentative D call: TRBD2 (6 bases). The CDR3 consists of 11 residues. CDR1 SGHRS and CDR2 YFSETQ come from the germline V gene. The V gene lost 4 bases and the J gene lost 7 bases, with 9 bases spanning the gap. Here the CDR3 reads CASSQGREQYF. CDR3 coding DNA: TGCGCCAGCAGCCAAGGGAGGGAGCAGTACTTC. The variable domain in full, with the rest retrieved from reference TRBV5-1 and TRBJ2-7, is KAGVTQTPRYLIKTRGQQVTLSCSPISGHRSVSWYQQTPGQGLQFLFEYFSETQRNKGNFPGRFSGRQFSNSRSEMNVSTLELGDSALYLCASSQGREQYFGPGTRLTVT.

V is TRBV7-8 and J is TRBJ2-1, with TRBD2 matching 10 bases. Germline V gives CDR1 SGHVS, CDR2 FQNEAQ. Germline trimming cut 5 bases from V and 2 bases from J; bases unmatched to any gene: 6. The CDR3 extends over 16 amino acids. As DNA, the CDR3 is TGTGCCAGCAGCGTCCTAGCGGGAGTCGCCTACAATGAGCAGTTCTTC. This translates into CASSVLAGVAYNEQFF.

This rearrangement joins TRBV19 to TRBJ2-7, with TRBD2 matching 8 bases. The junction had 10 bases not matched to a gene; V was cut back by 3 bases and J by 0 bases. This CDR3 spans 17 amino acids. The germline V gene has CDR1 LNHDA and CDR2 SQIVND (reference sequence). CDR3 loop: CASSMETSGKISYEQYF. The CDR3 nucleotides read TGTGCCAGTAGTATGGAAACTAGCGGAAAGATCTCCTACGAGCAGTACTTC.

The chain uses TRBV19 and TRBJ2-1; TRBD2 agrees at 10 bases. Trimming removed 5 bases from V and 9 bases from J; junction bases left unmatched: 10. This CDR3 has 15 amino acids. Germline V lookup: CDR1 LNHDA, CDR2 SQIVND (reference sequence). DNA of the CDR3: TGTGCCAGTAGTTATAGCGGGGGGCCCAGTCCTGAGCAGTTCTTC. Its protein is CASSYSGGPSPEQFF.

This chain links TRBV7-3 with TRBJ1-4; TRBD1 matches 8 bases. CDR3 length equals 18 residues. Germline CDR1 SGHTA, CDR2 FQGTGA. Trimming removed 4 bases from V and 0 bases from J; junction bases left unmatched: 10. DNA for the CDR3: TGTGCCAGCAGCTCTTCGACAGGGGCCAGGGCAACTAATGAAAAACTGTTTTTT. Translating it yields CASSSSTGARATNEKLFF.

The V call is TRBV25-1, the J call TRBJ2-1; TRBD2 is a possible D gene (5 bases). Trimming shortened V by 3 bases and J by 7 bases, and 13 bases separated the two germline ends. The V gene's germline CDR1 is MGHDK and CDR2 SYGVNS. This CDR3 region has 14 residues. The CDR3 reads CASSEGGSRNEQFF. Here the CDR3 DNA reads TGTGCCAGCAGTGAGGGTGGGAGTAGAAATGAGCAGTTCTTC.